This T cell receptor (beta chain) was sequenced in a study of OX40 agonist ivuxolimab in advanced cancers. Study overall: Ivuxolimab was delivered to patients intravenously every 2 weeks at doses spanning 0.01 to 10 mg/kg. Dose-escalation subjects each had hepatocellular carcinoma, melanoma, renal cell or head and neck cancer. Study observations and caveats: Some of the lowest clonal expansion was seen in partial responders at 0.1-3.0 mg/kg.

As concerns this clone: Its antigen is currently unknown.

This table comes from immunoSEQ multiplex PCR, and its TCRdb copy is limited to in-frame clones, with some not included. Here the sample spans about 68,000 clones, about nine tenths being singletons. The CDR3 is 14 amino acids. Germline-derived CDR1 and CDR2 are SGHTA and FQGNSA. Between the trimmed V and J ends, which lost 4 bases and 7 bases, there was a span of 14 bases. This TCR derives from an adult with an advanced solid tumor such as melanoma, head and neck, liver or kidney cancer. The rearrangement joins TRBV7-2 to TRBJ1-5, with D uncertain. The source material was CD4+ or CD8+ T cells sorted from blood, sampled in a trial of the OX40 agonist ivuxolimab. CDR3 sequence: CASSSRLGGQPQHF. The CDR3 nucleotides read TGTGCCAGCAGCTCCAGACTAGGCGGGCAGCCCCAGCATTTT.